The 27 T cell receptor beta chains below come from one sample, sequenced in a study of blood T cell repertoires in COVID-19. This table comes from immunoSEQ multiplex PCR, and its TCRdb copy is limited to in-frame clones, with some not included. The sample lists over 60,000 clones; over 75% were seen once. Source material: peripheral blood. Source of these receptors: a human donor in a cohort sampled during active COVID-19.

This chain joins TRBV27 and TRBJ2-7; D may be TRBD2 (6 bases). CDR3 length: 15 residues. V lost 5 bases and J lost 3, with 17 bases in between. CDR1 and CDR2 from the germline V gene are MNHEY and SMNVEV (reference sequence). The CDR3 loop is CASSASGAANYEQYF. CDR3 coding DNA: TGTGCCAGCAGTGCCTCGGGAGCAGCAAACTACGAGCAGTACTTC.

This clone showed up just a few times. V usage is TRBV10-2 and J usage is TRBJ1-3; weak D call: TRBD1 (6 bases). Germline CDR1 is WSHSY and CDR2 is SAAADI. V was pared by 4 bases and J by 0 bases, with 10 bases between. This CDR3 is 15 amino acids long. The CDR3 is CASSVGTPSGNTIYF. DNA for the CDR3: TGCGCCAGCAGTGTCGGGACACCCTCTGGAAACACCATATATTTT.

The chain uses TRBV6-2 or TRBV6-3 and TRBJ2-3; D might be TRBD2 (5 bases). Trimming pared 6 bases from V and 8 bases from J, leaving 15 bases between. The length of the CDR3 is 13 residues. Germline CDR1 and CDR2: MNHEY and SVGEGT. The CDR3 loop reads CASSLTPAGTQYF. CDR3 DNA sequence: TGTGCCAGCAGCCTGACCCCGGCGGGTACGCAGTATTTT.

The chain combines TRBV3-1 (or the pseudogene TRBV3-2) with TRBJ1-2; maybe TRBD1 (6 bases). In germline, CDR1 is LGHDT, CDR2 YNNKEL (reference sequence). The CDR3 sequence is 14 residues long. Trimming removed 1 base at V and 7 bases at J, with 13 bases between. The CDR3, as DNA: TGTGCCAGCAGCCAAGGGGCAGGGGAAAGTGGCTACACCTTC. It is translated as CASSQGAGESGYTF.

The chain uses TRBV28 and TRBJ2-5, with 10 bases aligning to TRBD2. The CDR3 extends over 19 amino acids. Trimming took 7 bases from V and 5 from J; bases not matched to a gene: 22. From germline, CDR1 is MDHEN and CDR2 SYDVKM. The DNA of the CDR3 is TGTGCCAGCACCTCCCTTATAGCCTCTAGCGGGAGTCTTCAGGAGACCCAGTACTTC. Translation: CASTSLIASSGSLQETQYF.

The chain couples TRBV6-6 to TRBJ2-7; 9 nucleotides agree with TRBD1. The V gene's germline CDR1 is MNHNY and CDR2 SVGAGI (reference sequence). The CDR3 consists of 15 residues. The trim removed 5 bases at V and 0 bases at J, leaving 5 bases unmatched. CDR3 nucleotides: TGTGCCAGCAGTACCGACAGGGGGATCTCCTACGAGCAGTACTTC. This codes for CASSTDRGISYEQYF.

V is TRBV6-5 and J is TRBJ1-5; D might be TRBD1 (5 bases). V dropped 8 bases and J dropped 4 bases, with 12 bases sitting between them. The CDR3 spans 13 residues. Germline V CDR1 and CDR2: MNHEY, SVGAGI. CDR3 residues: CASAGLFNQPQHF. CDR3 in DNA: TGTGCCAGCGCGGGACTCTTTAATCAGCCCCAGCATTTT.

V usage is TRBV2 and J usage is TRBJ2-4; unclear D gene. In germline, CDR1 is SNHLY, CDR2 FYNNEI. The CDR3 length is 16 residues. Between the trimmed V and J ends, which lost 1 base and 4 bases, there was a span of 14 bases. The CDR3 reads CASSEGLFLAKNIQYF. The DNA of the CDR3 is TGTGCCAGCAGTGAAGGACTCTTCCTGGCTAAAAACATTCAGTACTTC.

The rearrangement links TRBV4-2 to TRBJ2-1; no firm D call. Germline CDR1 and CDR2: LGHNA and YNFKEQ. The CDR3 loop spans 18 amino acids. V lost 1 base and J lost 0, with 16 bases in between. The CDR3 DNA sequence: TGTGCCAGCAGCCAAGGTTTCCGGAGTCCAACCTCCTACAATGAGCAGTTCTTC. Amino acids: CASSQGFRSPTSYNEQFF.

This clone came up once. The rearrangement uses TRBV9 and TRBJ2-7, with D possibly matching TRBD2 (7 bases). Per germline, CDR1 SGDLS and CDR2 YYNGEE. CDR3 length: 12 residues. Trimming shortened V by 4 bases and J by 13 bases, and 18 bases separated the two germline ends. The DNA for the CDR3 is TGTGCCAGCAGCCTAGGGGAGGGGGGCCTTTACTTC. It is translated as CASSLGEGGLYF.

The rearrangement links TRBV7-9 to TRBJ1-5, with TRBD1 as a possible D gene (5 bases). The CDR3 has 15 amino acids. Trimming removed 1 base from V and 6 bases from J, with 13 bases in between. Looked up from germline, CDR1 is SEHNR and CDR2 is FQNEAQ (reference sequence). The CDR3 reads CASSLGGRGTQPQHF. The CDR3 DNA follows: TGTGCCAGCAGCTTAGGTGGGAGGGGCACTCAGCCCCAGCATTTT.

The chain has TRBV5-6 and TRBJ1-5; 8 bases are shared with TRBD1. The CDR3 is made up of 17 amino acids. Germline V lookup: CDR1 SGHDT, CDR2 YYEEEE. V shed 4 bases, J shed 0 bases, and the junction held 9 bases outside the gene matches. CDR3 DNA sequence: TGTGCCAGCAGCAGTTGTGACAGGGGTTATAGCAATCAGCCCCAGCATTTT. Translated, it gives CASSSCDRGYSNQPQHF.

This clone was seen just once. The CDR3 sequence is CASSYLRGTGVNQPQHF. The CDR3 bases are TGTGCCAGCAGTTACTTAAGGGGGACAGGGGTTAACCAGCCCCAGCATTTT. The chain is built from TRBV6-2 or TRBV6-3 and TRBJ1-5; the match to TRBD1 covers 10 bases. V trimming: 1 base; J trimming: 7 bases; junction bases outside the gene matches: 10. CDR1 is MNHEY and CDR2 is SVGEGT in the germline V gene. This CDR3 spans 17 amino acids.

V is TRBV4-3 and J is TRBJ2-7, with D tentatively TRBD2 (6 bases). The germline gives CDR1 LGHNA, CDR2 YSLEER. The CDR3 is 15 residues long. V was pared by 0 bases and J by 2 bases, with 11 bases between. The CDR3, as DNA: TGCGCCAGCAGCCAAGATCGGGGCGGGACCTACGAGCAGTACTTC. Amino acids: CASSQDRGGTYEQYF.

This chain joins TRBV6-2 or TRBV6-3 and TRBJ1-4, with 10 bases fitting TRBD1. V was pared by 4 bases and J by 6 bases, with 2 bases of the junction left unmatched. This CDR3 region has 14 residues. The germline gives CDR1 MNHEY, CDR2 SVGEGT. The CDR3 region has the DNA TGTGCCAGCAGTTCGACAGGGGGCCATGAAAAACTGTTTTTT. Its translation: CASSSTGGHEKLFF.

This chain connects TRBV27 to TRBJ2-3; D perhaps matches TRBD2 (5 bases). Germline loops: CDR1 MNHEY, CDR2 SMNVEV (reference sequence). The V gene lost 2 bases and the J gene lost 3 bases, with 12 bases spanning the gap. CDR3 size: 15 residues. Here the CDR3 DNA reads TGTGCCAGCAGTTTAATGGGCGGGCCAACAGATACGCAGTATTTT. As protein: CASSLMGGPTDTQYF.

The genes are TRBV5-1 and TRBJ2-1; TRBD1 matches 9 bases. CDR3 length: 15 residues. Germline-derived CDR1 and CDR2 are SGHRS and YFSETQ. V shed 4 bases, J shed 3 bases, and the junction held 5 bases outside the gene matches. This CDR3 reads CASSTGQGNYNEQFF. CDR3 bases: TGCGCCAGCAGCACCGGACAGGGGAACTACAATGAGCAGTTCTTC.

This clone was observed once. The chain is built from TRBV7-3 and TRBJ1-1; D uncertain. Germline CDR1 is SGHTA and CDR2 is FQGTGA. This CDR3 is built from 13 residues. Between the trimmed V and J ends, which lost 2 bases and 5 bases, there was a span of 9 bases. The CDR3: CASSLEGRTEAFF. The CDR3 nucleotides read TGTGCCAGCAGCTTAGAAGGGAGGACTGAAGCTTTCTTT.

The rearrangement uses TRBV28 and TRBJ2-7, with 9 bases identical to TRBD2. V was pared by 7 bases and J by 4 bases, with 11 bases of the junction left unmatched. CDR3 length: 15 amino acids. Germline V gene lookup returns CDR1 MDHEN and CDR2 SYDVKM. In nucleotides, the CDR3 is TGTGCCAGCACCAGCCGCGGGGGGGTTAGTTACGAGCAGTACTTC. This codes for CASTSRGGVSYEQYF.

The chain joins TRBV7-2 to TRBJ1-2; 10 bases fit TRBD1. Germline V CDR1 and CDR2: SGHTA, FQGNSA. J lost 6 bases, V lost 5 bases, and 15 bases had no gene match. The CDR3 is 17 amino acids. The CDR3 DNA reads as TGTGCCAGCAGCATAAGCCCGGGACAGGGGTTAAGTAATGGCTACACCTTC. As protein: CASSISPGQGLSNGYTF.

J is TRBJ1-5 and V is TRBV28, with TRBD1 matching 8 bases. Germline trimming cut 8 bases from V and 2 bases from J; bases unmatched to any gene: 11. This CDR3 is 16 amino acids long. CDR1 and CDR2 (germline): MDHEN, SYDVKM. The CDR3 nucleotides read TGTGCCAGCGCCCCTCACGGGACAGGCCGCAATCAGCCCCAGCATTTT. It is translated as CASAPHGTGRNQPQHF.

The chain combines TRBV15 with TRBJ1-2; weak D call: TRBD1 (6 bases). This CDR3 has 15 amino acids. Germline CDR1 and CDR2: LNHNV and YYDKDF (reference sequence). Trimming removed 0 bases at V and 4 bases at J, with 12 bases between. The CDR3 here is CATSRDRQGIYGYTF. The CDR3 DNA follows: TGTGCCACCAGCAGAGATCGGCAGGGGATCTATGGCTACACCTTC.

V is TRBV6-2 or TRBV6-3 and J is TRBJ1-1; the match to TRBD1 covers 9 bases. The junction had 7 bases not matched to a gene; V was cut back by 5 bases and J by 0 bases. CDR3 size: 16 residues. Germline lookup yields CDR1 MNHEY and CDR2 SVGEGT. The DNA for the CDR3 is TGTGCCAGCAGTCTTCGGACAGGGGCCATGAACACTGAAGCTTTCTTT. Residues: CASSLRTGAMNTEAFF.

The chain employs TRBV6-5 and TRBJ1-5; D uncertain. Germline V gives CDR1 MNHEY, CDR2 SVGAGI. The CDR3 loop spans 13 amino acids. Trimming stripped 6 bases from V and 3 bases from J, with 9 bases between. The CDR3: CASRAGSNQPQHF. CDR3 coding DNA: TGTGCCAGCAGGGCAGGCTCCAATCAGCCCCAGCATTTT.

This rearrangement joins TRBV4-3 to TRBJ2-7; 15 nucleotides line up with TRBD2. Germline CDR1 and CDR2: LGHNA and YSLEER. The CDR3 covers 17 residues. Unmatched junction bases numbered 9, after V lost 4 bases and J lost 5 bases. The CDR3 spells CASSLGLAGGQSDEQYF. The CDR3 region has the DNA TGCGCCAGCAGCCTTGGACTAGCGGGAGGGCAGTCCGACGAGCAGTACTTC.

The rearrangement joins TRBV7-3 to TRBJ2-2, with a possible D match to TRBD2 (5 bases). The CDR3 consists of 16 residues. The V end was cut by 5 bases, the J end by 0 bases, with 13 bases between. Germline V gene lookup returns CDR1 SGHTA and CDR2 FQGTGA. The CDR3 region is CASSLNPGTNTGELFF. The CDR3 coding sequence is TGTGCCAGCAGCCTAAACCCGGGGACGAACACCGGGGAGCTGTTTTTT.

The chain has TRBV3-1 (or the pseudogene TRBV3-2) and TRBJ2-7; 11 bases map to TRBD2. CDR3 length equals 14 residues. V gave up 3 bases and J gave up 7 bases; unmatched junction bases: 5. The germline CDR1 and CDR2 sequences are LGHDT and YNNKEL (reference sequence). For the CDR3, the DNA is TGTGCCAGCAGCCAGGTTAGCGGGAGGGCTGAGCAGTACTTC. This translates into CASSQVSGRAEQYF.